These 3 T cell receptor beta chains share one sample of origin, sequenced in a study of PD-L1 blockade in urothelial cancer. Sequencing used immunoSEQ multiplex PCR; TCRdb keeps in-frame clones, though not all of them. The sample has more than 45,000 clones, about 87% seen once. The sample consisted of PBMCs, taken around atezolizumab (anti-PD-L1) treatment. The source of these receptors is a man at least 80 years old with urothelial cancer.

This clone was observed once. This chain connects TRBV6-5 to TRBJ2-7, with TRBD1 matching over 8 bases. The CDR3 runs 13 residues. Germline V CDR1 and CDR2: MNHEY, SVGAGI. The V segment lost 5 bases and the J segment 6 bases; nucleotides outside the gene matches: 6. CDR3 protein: CASSAGGGIEQYF. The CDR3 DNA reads TGTGCCAGCAGTGCAGGGGGCGGAATCGAGCAGTACTTC.

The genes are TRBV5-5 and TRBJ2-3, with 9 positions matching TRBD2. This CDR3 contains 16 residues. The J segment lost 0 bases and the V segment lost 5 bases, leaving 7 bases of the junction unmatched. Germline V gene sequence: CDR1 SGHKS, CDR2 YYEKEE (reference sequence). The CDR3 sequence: CASSPRLAASTDTQYF. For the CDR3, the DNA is TGTGCCAGCAGTCCCCGACTAGCGGCAAGCACAGATACGCAGTATTTT.

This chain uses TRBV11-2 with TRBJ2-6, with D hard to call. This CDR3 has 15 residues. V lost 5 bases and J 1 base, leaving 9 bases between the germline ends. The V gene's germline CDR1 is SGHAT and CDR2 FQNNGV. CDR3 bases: TGTGCCAGCAGCCACACAGATTCTGGGGCCAACGTCCTGACTTTC. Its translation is CASSHTDSGANVLTF.